The entry that follows covers one T cell receptor beta chain sequence. The antigen is undetermined. CDR1 is MNHEY, CDR2 SMNVEV, per germline (reference sequence). CDR3 length: 13 residues. V was shortened by 3 bases and J by 7 bases, with 7 bases between the two germline ends. The method was immunoSEQ multiplex PCR; TCRdb's version includes in-frame clones alone and lacks a portion of them. Among around 140,000 clones, roughly 92% were seen once, and the ten largest hold roughly 5%. These data are taken from a study of T cell responses to AZD1222 COVID-19 vaccine. Broader study findings: Epitopes outside B.1.351 and B.1.1.7 mutated regions reportedly drew nearly half of spike TCRs. Two AZD1222 doses significantly raised spike-specific TCR breadth and depth over controls. Donors skewed white British and female; clonal diversity was possibly underestimated.

This chain links TRBV27 with TRBJ1-6; a possible D gene is TRBD1 (5 bases). Sequenced material: peripheral blood, taken on day 0 of AZD1222 vaccination. The sequence came from an adult in good health. In DNA, the CDR3 is TGTGCCAGCAGTTTGGGGGTAAATTCACCCCTCCACTTT. This sequence encodes CASSLGVNSPLHF.